The present T cell receptor beta chain was sequenced within a study of cytotoxic CD8 clonotypes in ibrutinib-treated CLL. Remarks on this clone: The antigen is unknown.

Study-wide points: Sustained-remission and progressing patients were not sampled at matched times. The clonality went up when patients responded to ibrutinib and dropped back toward baseline at progression.

Sequencing used immunoSEQ multiplex PCR; TCRdb keeps in-frame clones, though not all of them. The repertoire holds a few hundred thousand clones, with about three quarters as singletons. Trimming at V came to 6 bases and at J to 3 bases, leaving 8 bases not matched to a gene. This CDR3 has 15 residues. CDR1 and CDR2 (germline): MDHEN, SYDVKM. The receptor comes from a human donor with chronic lymphocytic leukemia. The rearrangement links TRBV28 to TRBJ1-2; 9 bases match TRBD1. The sequenced sample was PBMCs, obtained after 24 months of ibrutinib treatment. In nucleotides, the CDR3 is TGTGCCAGCAGCCGCCGGGACAGGGTGCACTATGGCTACACCTTC. Translating gives CASSRRDRVHYGYTF.